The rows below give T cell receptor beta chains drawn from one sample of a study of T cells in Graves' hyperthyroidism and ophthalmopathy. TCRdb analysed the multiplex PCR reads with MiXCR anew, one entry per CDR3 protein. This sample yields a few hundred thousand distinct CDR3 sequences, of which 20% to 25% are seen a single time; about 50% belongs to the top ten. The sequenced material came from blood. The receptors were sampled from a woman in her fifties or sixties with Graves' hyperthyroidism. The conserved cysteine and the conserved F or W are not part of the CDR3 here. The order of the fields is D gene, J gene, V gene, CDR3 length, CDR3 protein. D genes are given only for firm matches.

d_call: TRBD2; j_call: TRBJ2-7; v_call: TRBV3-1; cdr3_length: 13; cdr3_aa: ASSKLAGGPYEQY
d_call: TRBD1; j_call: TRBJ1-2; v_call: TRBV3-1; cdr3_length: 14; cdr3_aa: ASSQVTGGANYGYT
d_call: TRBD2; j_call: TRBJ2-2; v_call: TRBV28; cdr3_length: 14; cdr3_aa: ASTVAGGRNTGELF
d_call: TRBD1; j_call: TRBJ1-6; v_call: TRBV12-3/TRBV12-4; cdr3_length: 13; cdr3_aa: ASRLGTGHNSPLH
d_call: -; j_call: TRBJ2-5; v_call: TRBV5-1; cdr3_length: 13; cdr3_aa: ASSGGRGLQETQY
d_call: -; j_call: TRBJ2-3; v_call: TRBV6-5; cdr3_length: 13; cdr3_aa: ASSYSLASTDTQY
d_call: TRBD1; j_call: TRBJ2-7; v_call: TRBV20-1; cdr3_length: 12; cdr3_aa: SARMDRGTGEQY
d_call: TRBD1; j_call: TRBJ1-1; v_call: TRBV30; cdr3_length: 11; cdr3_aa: ASDRGGYTEAF
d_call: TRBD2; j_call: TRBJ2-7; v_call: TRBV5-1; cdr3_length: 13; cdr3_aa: ASSFQGLAVYEQY
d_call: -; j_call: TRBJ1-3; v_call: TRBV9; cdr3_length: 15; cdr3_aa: ASSLSWTALSGNTIY
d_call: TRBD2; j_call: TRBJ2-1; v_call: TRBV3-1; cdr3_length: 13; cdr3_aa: ASSLWTSGNNEQF
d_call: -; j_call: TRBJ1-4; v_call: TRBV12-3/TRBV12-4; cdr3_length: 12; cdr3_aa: ASSPRGDGEKLF
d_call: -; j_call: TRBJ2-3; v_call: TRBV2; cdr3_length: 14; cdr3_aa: ASSERGDRGTDTQY
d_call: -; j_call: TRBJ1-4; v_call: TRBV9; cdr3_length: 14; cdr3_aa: ASSVSPRASNEKLF
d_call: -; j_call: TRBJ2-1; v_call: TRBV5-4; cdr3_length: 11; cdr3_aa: ASKRQGINEQF
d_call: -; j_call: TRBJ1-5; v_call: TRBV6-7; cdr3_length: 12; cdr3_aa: ASSTVQGCQPQH
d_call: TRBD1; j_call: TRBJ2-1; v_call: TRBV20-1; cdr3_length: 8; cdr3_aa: SANRDREF
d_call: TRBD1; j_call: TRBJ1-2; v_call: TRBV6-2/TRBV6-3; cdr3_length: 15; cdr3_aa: ASSSRDRKKGYYGYT
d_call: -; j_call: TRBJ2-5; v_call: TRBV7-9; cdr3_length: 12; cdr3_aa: ASSLGIYQETQY
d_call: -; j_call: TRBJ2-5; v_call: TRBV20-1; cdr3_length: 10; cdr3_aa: SANSPQETQY
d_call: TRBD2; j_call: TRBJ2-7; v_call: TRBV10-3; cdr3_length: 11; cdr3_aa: AISQTGGYEQY
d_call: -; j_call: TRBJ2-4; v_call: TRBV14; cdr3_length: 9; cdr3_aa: ASSHANIQY
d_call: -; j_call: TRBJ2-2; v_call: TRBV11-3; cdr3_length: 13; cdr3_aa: ASSLGGTATGELF
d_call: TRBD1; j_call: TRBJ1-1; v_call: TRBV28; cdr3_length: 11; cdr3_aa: ASRGTGWTEAF
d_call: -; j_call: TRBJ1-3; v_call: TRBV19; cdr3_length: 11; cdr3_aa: ASSPGTGNTIY
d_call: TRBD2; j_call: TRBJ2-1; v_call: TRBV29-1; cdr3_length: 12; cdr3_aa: SVVGGSLYNEQF
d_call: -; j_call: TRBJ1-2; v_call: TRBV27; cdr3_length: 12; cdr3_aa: ASSLDGSNYGYT
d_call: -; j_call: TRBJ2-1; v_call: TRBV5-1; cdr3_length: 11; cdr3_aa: ASSPRPYNEQF
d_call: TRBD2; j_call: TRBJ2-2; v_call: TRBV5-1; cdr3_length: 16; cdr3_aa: ASSLVPGLAGGVGELF
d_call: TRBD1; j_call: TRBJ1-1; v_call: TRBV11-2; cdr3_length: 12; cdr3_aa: ASSLTGVDTEAF
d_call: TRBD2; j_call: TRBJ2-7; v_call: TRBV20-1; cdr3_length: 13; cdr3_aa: SASLAGVGWYEQY
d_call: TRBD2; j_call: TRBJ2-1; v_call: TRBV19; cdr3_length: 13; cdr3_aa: ASSIGGSGRNEQF
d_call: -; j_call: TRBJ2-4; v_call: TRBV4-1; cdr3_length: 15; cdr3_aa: ASSQEWLGQFKNIQY
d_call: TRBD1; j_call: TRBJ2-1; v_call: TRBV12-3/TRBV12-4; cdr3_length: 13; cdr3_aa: ASSDTGGSHNEQF
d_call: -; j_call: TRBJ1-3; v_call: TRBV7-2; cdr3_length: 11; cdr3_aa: ASSYQARPTIY
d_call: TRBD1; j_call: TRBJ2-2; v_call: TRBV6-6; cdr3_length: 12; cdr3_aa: ASSYQQGSGELF
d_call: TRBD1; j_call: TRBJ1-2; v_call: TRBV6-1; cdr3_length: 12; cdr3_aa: ASSRDRGYYGYT
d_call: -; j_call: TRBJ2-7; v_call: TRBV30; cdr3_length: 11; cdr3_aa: AWSPGPPYEQY
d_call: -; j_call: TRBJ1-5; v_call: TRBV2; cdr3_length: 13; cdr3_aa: ASSEATTSNQPQH
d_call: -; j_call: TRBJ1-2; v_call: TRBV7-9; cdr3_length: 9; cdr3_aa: ASSLAYGCT
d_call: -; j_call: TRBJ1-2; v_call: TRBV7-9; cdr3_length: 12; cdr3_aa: ASSPGLLVYGYT
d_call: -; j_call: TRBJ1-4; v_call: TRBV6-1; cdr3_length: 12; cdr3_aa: ASSPGRINEKLF